This is a list of T cell receptor beta chains from one sample in a study of blood T cell repertoires in COVID-19. Method: immunoSEQ multiplex PCR; TCRdb's copy keeps in-frame clones and lacks some. The data show 300,000 to 450,000 clones, with 80% to 90% seen just once and approximately 1% held by the top ten. Sequences were obtained from PBMCs or T cells enriched from blood (not recorded which). These receptors were taken from a man aged 18 to 29 who had recovered from COVID-19. Each CDR3 is given without its conserved first and last residue. Fields, in order: V gene, J gene, CDR3 protein.

TRBV18	TRBJ1-1	ASSPQTGRNTEAF
TRBV12-3/TRBV12-4	TRBJ2-5	ASTLGGGETQY
TRBV2	TRBJ2-2	ASSMGQGVGELF
TRBV4-1	TRBJ1-1	ASSQSTGQNTEAF
TRBV18	TRBJ1-1	ASSRDRNTEAF
TRBV6-5	TRBJ1-5	AGGLEGDQPQH
TRBV29-1	TRBJ1-1	SVTLGTANTEAF
TRBV28	TRBJ2-2	ASSPGIAGGDGELF
TRBV27	TRBJ2-1	ASSLNRGLYYNEQF
TRBV3-1/TRBV3-2	TRBJ1-1	ASSPGGADQLAF
TRBV9	TRBJ1-1	ASSKGQPMNTEAF
TRBV4-3	TRBJ2-1	ASSQEWGGRALNEQF
TRBV4-2	TRBJ2-6	ASSHNLLGVSGANVLT
TRBV19	TRBJ1-5	ASSVQGTRGNQPQH
TRBV5-4	TRBJ1-1	ASSVGVYEAF
TRBV27	TRBJ1-4	ASSPDFKKLF
TRBV6-1	TRBJ2-5	ASSEFIAGGAETQY
TRBV12-5	TRBJ1-1	ASGTLRTSGISEAF
TRBV7-2	TRBJ1-2	ASSDLTAGDYGYT
TRBV6-5	TRBJ2-7	ASSYSGGAFGTEQY
TRBV29-1	TRBJ2-7	SVTSGTGKSSYEQY
TRBV15	TRBJ2-1	ATSSRGERSSYNEQF
TRBV7-9	TRBJ1-1	ASSLQGGYTEAF
TRBV7-2	TRBJ2-7	ASSLRTRGTRYEQY
TRBV20-1	TRBJ1-2	SARTGYGYT
TRBV15	TRBJ1-4	ATSRVLGTTNEKLF
TRBV7-3	TRBJ1-1	ASSLEANTEAF
TRBV12-3/TRBV12-4	TRBJ1-6	ASKGEDSPLH
TRBV6-5	TRBJ1-5	ASSPGPGNQPQH
TRBV7-9	TRBJ1-5	ASSFPAQQLQH
TRBV25-1	TRBJ1-1	ASMERERGEAF
TRBV6-2/TRBV6-3	TRBJ2-2	ASSYSRDSNTGELF
TRBV2	TRBJ1-1	ASSGQGGNTEAF
TRBV9	TRBJ1-3	ASSVGGGGVVGNTIY
TRBV30	TRBJ2-4	AWSATTYLGSRGGY
TRBV6-1	TRBJ2-1	ASSEVGGGSLNEQF
TRBV24-1	TRBJ2-5	ATSDLGRETQY
TRBV4-1	TRBJ2-7	ASSPQLGTGYSYEQY
TRBV6-5	TRBJ1-2	ASSRQGTPYGYT
TRBV27	TRBJ1-4	ASTSGDTKEKLF
TRBV10-1	TRBJ2-7	AGGRHEQY
TRBV5-1	TRBJ2-1	ASSLVTGTGIYNEQF
TRBV10-3	TRBJ1-2	AISSRDSPYGYT
TRBV16	TRBJ1-4	ASSQSVGDSPGKLF
TRBV2	TRBJ2-7	ASTSGGSYEQY
TRBV10-3	TRBJ1-1	AIRRGVNTEAF
TRBV7-2	TRBJ2-7	ASSLAGAGGTYEQY
TRBV7-2	TRBJ2-7	ASSSRGQQEQY
TRBV29-1	TRBJ1-2	SDTVRPPIYGYT
TRBV18	TRBJ2-1	ASSPGAGTGGAGSYNEQF
TRBV27	TRBJ2-1	ASSFSSGSSYNEQF
TRBV18	TRBJ2-2	ASSPPQTGLLTGELF